The clone carrying this T cell receptor beta chain was observed a handful of times. The target antigen is unknown. TCRdb re-called the reads with MiXCR, one entry per CDR3 protein. The table lists about 440,000 distinct CDR3 sequences, 25% to 40% of them singletons. The sample belongs to a study of T cell repertoires in cytomegalovirus infection. In the study overall: Public TCR beta signatures were indicative of both CMV infection and a matching HLA type. Study results and limitations: What dominated the ex vivo response were HLA-C-restricted CMV-specific TCR beta clonotypes.

The CDR3 totals 14 residues. V was cut by 10 bases and J by 5 bases, with 19 bases left in between. Germline V gives CDR1 SGHTA, CDR2 FQGNSA. The clonotype was recovered from a human donor in good health (CMV status not recorded). Some clones in this sample may be carry-over from other donors' samples. The chain couples TRBV7-2 to TRBJ2-3; D possibly corresponds to TRBD1 (5 bases). Sequencing was performed on PBMCs. The CDR3, as DNA: TGTGCCATCTCCCTGGGGCGGTGGGGAGATACGCAGTATTTT. Its protein product is CAISLGRWGDTQYF. Drawing the rest from reference TRBV7-2 and TRBJ2-3, the complete variable domain is GAGVSQSPSNKVTEKGKDVELRCDPISGHTALYWYRQSLGQGLEFLIYFQGNSAPDKSGLPSDRFSAERTGGSVSTLTIQRTQQEDSAVYLCAISLGRWGDTQYFGPGTRLTVL.